A single sample gave rise to the 25 T cell receptor beta chains below, sequenced in a study of T-cell reconstitution after alpha-beta-depleted transplantation in children. Researchers prepared the TCRbeta library using unique molecular identifiers, the study reports. TCRdb redid the calling of the PCR reads with MiXCR, one entry per CDR3 protein. The sample yields 60,000 to 100,000 distinct CDR3 sequences, roughly 20% seen once. This specimen consisted of PBMCs, mostly from graft donor cells, obtained 360 days after TCRalphabeta/CD19-depleted stem cell transplant. Every receptor here comes from a male patient aged 2 to 9 who had a stem cell transplant for acute lymphoblastic leukemia, so the T cells may come from the graft donor.

The chain has TRBV5-1 and TRBJ2-5, with no clear D. Germline V gene sequence: CDR1 SGHRS, CDR2 YFSETQ. The ends were cut back, 0 bases at V and 6 bases at J, with 12 bases in the middle. The CDR3 consists of 14 residues. The CDR3 region is CASSLAVGLQTQYF. CDR3 DNA: TGCGCCAGCAGCTTGGCCGTAGGGCTGCAGACCCAGTACTTC.

V is TRBV28 and J is TRBJ2-7; D gene unclear. Germline-derived CDR1 and CDR2 are MDHEN and SYDVKM. The CDR3 runs to 14 residues. V lost 2 bases, J lost 7 bases, and 15 bases lay in between. CDR3 amino acids: CASSLIVRPNEQYF. The CDR3 nucleotides are TGTGCCAGCAGTTTAATAGTCAGACCTAATGAGCAGTACTTC.

This clonotype was counted only a few times. The chain employs TRBV12-3 or TRBV12-4 and TRBJ2-7; D is undetermined. V gave up 6 bases and J gave up 4 bases, with 19 bases separating them. The CDR3 covers 15 residues. DNA for the CDR3: TGTGCCAGCAGCCCCCCCCGGGCCTGGATTTACGAGCAGTACTTC. Residues: CASSPPRAWIYEQYF.

This clonotype was counted a few times. The rearrangement uses TRBV5-1 and TRBJ2-1; D is undetermined. Per the germline V gene, CDR1 is SGHRS and CDR2 is YFSETQ. The V gene lost 5 bases and the J gene lost 6 bases, with 30 bases spanning the gap. The CDR3 sequence is 19 residues long. Written as DNA, the CDR3 is TGCGCCAGCAGAACCCCCGCAACCACTTCCGCTGTCAAGTCCAATGAGCAGTTCTTC. Translating gives CASRTPATTSAVKSNEQFF.

This clonotype was seen a handful of times. The J gene is TRBJ2-7, the V gene TRBV4-1; 14 positions agree with TRBD2. The CDR3 loop spans 17 amino acids. Per germline, CDR1 MGHRA and CDR2 YSYEKL. Germline trimming cut 2 bases from V and 9 bases from J; bases unmatched to any gene: 12. CDR3 residues: CASSQIDLGLAGVGQYF. DNA for the CDR3: TGCGCCAGCAGCCAAATAGACCTGGGACTAGCGGGAGTTGGGCAGTACTTC.

V is TRBV19 and J is TRBJ2-1; D may correspond to TRBD1 or TRBD2 (7 bases each). CDR3 length: 14 amino acids. Germline V lookup: CDR1 LNHDA, CDR2 SQIVND (reference sequence). Trimming shortened V by 8 bases and J by 4 bases, and 15 bases separated the two germline ends. The DNA for the CDR3 is TGTGCCAGTCGGGGGGACAGTCGATACAATGAGCAGTTCTTC. It yields the protein CASRGDSRYNEQFF.

This clonotype was picked up a small number of times. V and J are TRBV25-1 and TRBJ2-7; tentative D call: TRBD1 (6 bases). In germline, CDR1 is MGHDK, CDR2 SYGVNS. This CDR3 spans 14 amino acids. V was pared by 1 base and J by 5 bases, with 12 bases between. The CDR3 loop is CASSELGRGHEQYF. The CDR3 nucleotides are TGTGCCAGCAGTGAATTGGGCAGGGGACACGAGCAGTACTTC.

This rearrangement joins TRBV7-9 to TRBJ2-5; D may be TRBD2 (6 bases). Per germline, CDR1 SEHNR and CDR2 FQNEAQ (reference sequence). The CDR3 covers 14 residues. The ends were cut back, 5 bases at V and 4 bases at J, with 14 bases in the middle. CDR3 loop: CASSLGTDVETQYF. The DNA of the CDR3 is TGTGCCAGCAGCCTAGGGACTGATGTAGAGACCCAGTACTTC.

The chain joins TRBV25-1 to TRBJ2-4, with TRBD2 matching 12 bases. Germline loops: CDR1 MGHDK, CDR2 SYGVNS. Trimming took 1 base from V and 8 from J; bases not matched to a gene: 3. This CDR3 is built from 15 residues. CDR3 DNA: TGTGCCAGCAGTGAATCCCCTAGCGGGAGGGACATTCAGTACTTC. Its protein product is CASSESPSGRDIQYF.

In its sample, this clonotype was seen a few times. This chain joins TRBV2 and TRBJ2-2, with D maybe TRBD2 (5 bases). Germline lookup yields CDR1 SNHLY and CDR2 FYNNEI. The CDR3 has 15 residues. V was clipped by 7 bases and J by 0 bases, with 12 bases between them. CDR3 loop: CASKRRHSNTGELFF. CDR3 DNA: TGTGCCAGCAAAAGGAGGCACTCGAACACCGGGGAGCTGTTTTTT.

The rearrangement uses TRBV15 and TRBJ2-7; a possible D gene is TRBD1 (5 bases). V lost 0 bases to trimming and J lost 0 bases, with 9 bases between them. The CDR3 is made up of 15 amino acids. Germline V gene sequence: CDR1 LNHNV, CDR2 YYDKDF (reference sequence). DNA of the CDR3: TGTGCCACCAGCAGAGATAAGGGGTCCTCCTACGAGCAGTACTTC. Translated, it gives CATSRDKGSSYEQYF.

This clonotype was detected many times. The V and J genes are TRBV2 and TRBJ2-3; perhaps TRBD2 as D (6 bases). This CDR3 region has 15 residues. The germline V and J ends were trimmed by 7 bases and 0 bases, with 14 bases remaining between them. Germline V gives CDR1 SNHLY, CDR2 FYNNEI. The CDR3, as DNA: TGTGCCAGCAACCCCCGAAGCGGGAGCACAGATACGCAGTATTTT. Amino acids: CASNPRSGSTDTQYF.

The sample holds a few counts of this clonotype. The chain couples TRBV12-3 or TRBV12-4 to TRBJ1-2; D gene uncertain. The ends were cut back, 6 bases at V and 4 bases at J, with 12 bases in the middle. The CDR3 loop spans 13 amino acids. DNA of the CDR3: TGTGCCAGCAGCCTAATGGTATCCTATGGCTACACCTTC. This codes for CASSLMVSYGYTF.

The chain combines TRBV6-5 with TRBJ2-5; 11 bases line up with TRBD1. The V and J ends lost 0 bases and 7 bases, in that order; junction bases with no gene match: 4. CDR1 and CDR2 (germline): MNHEY, SVGAGI. CDR3 length equals 15 residues. Here the CDR3 DNA reads TGTGCCAGCAGTTACTCGCGGACAGGGGGCTGGACCCAGTACTTC. Its translation: CASSYSRTGGWTQYF.

The table lists this clonotype with many counts. The V call is TRBV4-1, the J call TRBJ1-5; 8 bases are shared with TRBD1. The CDR3 runs 15 residues. V shed 0 bases and J 7 bases; nucleotides not matched to a gene: 5. Germline V gene lookup returns CDR1 MGHRA and CDR2 YSYEKL. CDR3 sequence reads: CASSQDRGPWQPQHF. CDR3 coding DNA: TGCGCCAGCAGCCAAGACAGGGGGCCCTGGCAGCCCCAGCATTTT.

This clonotype was counted only a few times. The chain combines TRBV2 with TRBJ2-7; 7 bases align to TRBD2. The V gene end was trimmed by 4 bases and the J gene end by 3 bases; junction bases not matched to a gene: 6. Per germline, CDR1 SNHLY and CDR2 FYNNEI. CDR3 length: 14 amino acids. The CDR3 protein is CASSAASGNYEQYF. The DNA of the CDR3 is TGTGCCAGCAGTGCTGCTAGCGGCAACTACGAGCAGTACTTC.

Many counts were recorded for this clonotype. The chain recombines TRBV5-1 with TRBJ1-1; 11 bases match TRBD1. CDR1 is SGHRS, CDR2 YFSETQ, per germline. V shed 6 bases, J shed 4 bases, and the junction held 8 bases outside the gene matches. The CDR3 consists of 15 residues. CDR3 coding DNA: TGCGCCAGCAACTCGGGGACAGGGGGATCCACTGAAGCTTTCTTT. Protein sequence: CASNSGTGGSTEAFF.

A few counts support this clonotype. The chain recombines TRBV7-9 with TRBJ2-4; TRBD1 is a possible D gene (5 bases). V was cut by 5 bases and J by 0 bases, with 11 bases left in between. The CDR3 runs 15 residues. Germline V gene sequence: CDR1 SEHNR, CDR2 FQNEAQ (reference sequence). DNA of the CDR3: TGTGCCAGCAGCCCCATCAGGGCAGCCAAAAACATTCAGTACTTC. Translated, it gives CASSPIRAAKNIQYF.

This chain joins TRBV6-5 and TRBJ2-7, with D perhaps matching TRBD1 (6 bases). The CDR3 extends over 15 amino acids. Trimming stripped 0 bases from V and 3 bases from J, with 12 bases between. Germline V gene data show CDR1 as MNHEY and CDR2 as SVGAGI. Here the CDR3 reads CASSYSQGTYYEQYF. CDR3 nucleotides: TGTGCCAGCAGTTACTCCCAGGGGACGTACTACGAGCAGTACTTC.

This clonotype was observed many times. The chain couples TRBV24-1 to TRBJ2-7; TRBD2 matches at 14 bases. The CDR3 sequence is 15 residues long. Germline trimming cut 4 bases from V and 11 bases from J; bases unmatched to any gene: 9. In germline, CDR1 is KGHDR, CDR2 SFDVKD. In nucleotides, the CDR3 is TGTGCCACCAGTGACCCCGGGACTAGCGGGAGTTTGGAGTACTTC. Amino acid sequence: CATSDPGTSGSLEYF.

In the case of this clonotype: This clone may be a read error of a much larger clone one base away. The chain's CDR3 is CASSQINEAFF. For the CDR3, the DNA is TGTGCCAGCAGCCAGATCAATGAAGCTTTCTTT. V usage is TRBV7-9 and J usage is TRBJ1-1; unclear D gene. The germline V and J ends were trimmed by 5 bases and 7 bases, with 8 bases remaining between them. Per germline, CDR1 SEHNR and CDR2 FQNEAQ (reference sequence). CDR3 length: 11 residues.

The chain has TRBV3-1 and TRBJ2-7; 7 nucleotides agree with TRBD1. Germline CDR1 is LGHDT and CDR2 is YNNKEL (reference sequence). V lost 3 bases to trimming and J lost 2 bases; unmatched junction nucleotides: 4. The CDR3 has 14 amino acids. This CDR3 reads CASSHRDRAYEQYF. The CDR3 bases are TGTGCCAGCAGCCACCGGGACAGAGCCTACGAGCAGTACTTC.

A few counts support this clonotype. The V call is TRBV5-6, the J call TRBJ2-4; no definite D call. Germline V gene lookup returns CDR1 SGHDT and CDR2 YYEEEE. The ends were cut back, 4 bases at V and 4 bases at J, with 9 bases in the middle. The CDR3 totals 13 residues. The CDR3 DNA sequence: TGTGCCAGCAGCCTGAGTGGGAAAAACATTCAGTACTTC. This gives the protein CASSLSGKNIQYF. Full variable domain (missing parts from reference TRBV5-6 and TRBJ2-4): DAGVTQSPTHLIKTRGQQVTLRCSPKSGHDTVSWYQQALGQGPQFIFQYYEEEERQRGNFPDRFSGHQFPNYSSELNVNALLLGDSALYLCASSLSGKNIQYFGAGTRLSVL.

The table lists this clonotype with many counts. V gene TRBV19 combines with J gene TRBJ2-2; D remains ambiguous. Germline V gene sequence: CDR1 LNHDA, CDR2 SQIVND (reference sequence). The CDR3 runs to 12 residues. V lost 6 bases, J lost 5 bases, and 7 bases lay in between. CDR3 region: CASRPQTGELFF. The CDR3 nucleotides read TGTGCCAGTAGACCACAGACCGGGGAGCTGTTTTTT.

The chain combines TRBV6-5 with TRBJ2-7; D possibly matches TRBD1 or TRBD2 (5 bases each). The germline V and J ends were trimmed by 6 bases and 3 bases, with 12 bases remaining between them. The CDR3 contains 13 residues. Germline V lookup: CDR1 MNHEY, CDR2 SVGAGI. CDR3 residues: CASRRGVGYEQYF. For the CDR3, the DNA is TGTGCCAGCAGGAGGGGCGTCGGCTACGAGCAGTACTTC.